The rows below give T cell receptor beta chains drawn from one sample of a study of blood T cell repertoires in COVID-19. The method was immunoSEQ multiplex PCR; TCRdb's version includes in-frame clones alone and lacks a portion of them. The sample has 200,000 or so clones; about 85% are singletons. Material for sequencing was PBMCs or T cells enriched from blood (not recorded which). These receptors all come from a man aged 30 to 45 who had recovered from COVID-19. CDR3s include the opening cysteine and the closing phenylalanine or tryptophan. Fields, in order: D gene, clone size, J gene, V gene, CDR3 protein, CDR3 DNA. D genes are given only for firm matches. Rows give clone size only sometimes, using once, few, many, or a class for an expanded clone.

-	-	TRBJ1-4	TRBV9	CASSVGVNTNEKLFF	TGTGCCAGCAGCGTAGGAGTCAACACTAATGAAAAACTGTTTTTT
-	-	TRBJ1-1	TRBV5-1	CASSPRTLNTEAFF	TGCGCCAGCAGCCCTAGGACACTGAACACTGAAGCTTTCTTT
-	-	TRBJ1-6	TRBV20-1	CSASSGENPLPLHF	TGCAGTGCTAGTTCCGGAGAAAACCCGTTACCCCTCCACTTT
-	-	TRBJ1-2	TRBV10-3	CATRARGFDGYTF	TGTGCCACCCGGGCAAGGGGGTTTGATGGCTACACCTTC
TRBD1	once	TRBJ2-2	TRBV19	CASRDAGQGAGELFF	TGTGCCAGTAGAGACGCAGGACAGGGTGCCGGGGAGCTGTTTTTT
-	-	TRBJ2-3	TRBV4-3	CASSQDFADTQYF	TGCGCCAGCAGCCAAGATTTCGCAGATACGCAGTATTTT
-	-	TRBJ2-5	TRBV19	CASSPAGVGKETQYF	TGTGCCAGTAGTCCCGCCGGGGTAGGAAAAGAGACCCAGTACTTC
TRBD1	-	TRBJ1-3	TRBV11-2	CASSPWQGATSGNTIYF	TGTGCCAGCAGCCCCTGGCAGGGGGCTACTTCTGGAAACACCATATATTTT
-	-	TRBJ2-2	TRBV7-2	CASSLRTVVNPGELFF	TGTGCCAGCAGCCTGCGGACAGTAGTAAACCCCGGGGAGCTGTTTTTT
-	once	TRBJ1-2	TRBV28	CASSRLDAGLSYGYTF	TGTGCCAGCAGTCGCTTAGATGCGGGGCTCAGCTATGGCTACACCTTC
-	few	TRBJ1-2	TRBV19	CASQPLTGFYGYTF	TGTGCCAGTCAACCCTTGACAGGATTCTATGGCTACACCTTC
TRBD2	-	TRBJ2-1	TRBV24-1	CATSAGLAGGSSYNEQFF	TGTGCCACCAGTGCCGGACTAGCGGGAGGTAGCTCCTACAATGAGCAGTTCTTC
-	-	TRBJ1-4	TRBV6-8	CASSFGIATNEKLFF	TGTGCCAGCAGTTTCGGGATTGCAACTAATGAAAAACTGTTTTTT
-	-	TRBJ1-4	TRBV5-1	CASSLTTAGEKLFF	TGCGCCAGCAGCTTGACAACAGCGGGTGAAAAACTGTTTTTT
-	-	TRBJ2-3	TRBV24-1	CAPSFEAGEEVTQYF	TGTGCCCCCAGTTTTGAGGCAGGCGAGGAGGTGACGCAGTATTTT
-	-	TRBJ1-1	TRBV11-2	CASSPGGPFYTEAFF	TGTGCCAGCAGCCCCGGGGGACCGTTTTACACTGAAGCTTTCTTT
TRBD1	-	TRBJ2-5	TRBV5-8	CASSLEGGRETQYF	TGTGCCAGCAGCTTGGAAGGGGGCCGGGAGACCCAGTACTTC
TRBD1	-	TRBJ1-5	TRBV6-2/TRBV6-3	CASSRYRGVGNQPQHF	TGTGCCAGCAGCCGCTACAGGGGGGTTGGCAATCAGCCCCAGCATTTT
-	-	TRBJ1-3	TRBV3-1/TRBV3-2	CASSRSGNTIYF	TGTGCCAGCAGCCGGAGCGGAAACACCATATATTTT
TRBD1	-	TRBJ1-2	TRBV20-1	CSASQGQWSLGYTF	TGCAGTGCTAGTCAGGGACAGTGGAGCCTCGGCTACACCTTC
-	-	TRBJ1-3	TRBV5-4	CASSFGTPGNTIYF	TGTGCCAGCAGCTTCGGGACACCGGGAAACACCATATATTTT
TRBD1	-	TRBJ2-7	TRBV18	CASSPSGLDRGLVEEQYF	TGTGCCAGCTCACCCTCTGGTCTGGACAGGGGGCTTGTCGAGGAGCAGTACTTC
-	-	TRBJ2-1	TRBV6-5	CASFLASRHNEQFF	TGTGCCTCGTTCCTGGCTAGCCGCCACAATGAGCAGTTCTTC
-	-	TRBJ1-2	TRBV7-2	CASSLGREGGYTF	TGTGCCAGCAGCTTAGGGAGGGAAGGAGGCTACACCTTC
TRBD1	once	TRBJ1-3	TRBV28	CASRTGSGNTIYF	TGTGCCAGCAGGACAGGGTCTGGAAACACCATATATTTT
TRBD2	-	TRBJ2-3	TRBV5-1	CASSSYGGAGSDTQYF	TGCGCCAGCAGCTCCTACGGGGGGGCGGGTTCAGATACGCAGTATTTT
-	few	TRBJ1-2	TRBV27	CASKESINVGDGYTF	TGTGCCAGCAAAGAGTCGATAAACGTAGGGGATGGCTACACCTTC
-	-	TRBJ1-6	TRBV12-3/TRBV12-4	CASSPSYNSPLHF	TGTGCCAGCAGCCCGTCTTATAATTCACCCCTCCACTTT
-	-	TRBJ2-7	TRBV5-1	CASSPLPRSYEQYF	TGCGCCAGCAGTCCCCTCCCGCGCTCGTACGAGCAGTACTTC
-	few	TRBJ1-2	TRBV29-1	CSVQGHRNYGYTF	TGCAGCGTCCAGGGACACCGCAACTATGGCTACACCTTC
-	few	TRBJ2-3	TRBV10-1	CASSRDMNNMDTQYF	TGCGCCAGCTCGCGGGATATGAACAATATGGATACGCAGTATTTT
-	-	TRBJ1-4	TRBV7-9	CASSRTAPNEKLFF	TGTGCCAGCAGCCGGACAGCACCAAATGAAAAACTGTTTTTT
-	-	TRBJ2-7	TRBV4-3	CASSQDPRDFNYEQYF	TGCGCCAGCAGCCAAGATCCCCGGGACTTTAACTACGAGCAGTACTTC
-	-	TRBJ1-2	TRBV4-3	CASSQDQFQGYGYTF	TGCGCCAGCAGCCAAGATCAATTCCAGGGCTATGGCTACACCTTC
TRBD1	once	TRBJ2-7	TRBV7-9	CASSSIWTGEEQYF	TGTGCCAGCAGCTCGATTTGGACAGGGGAAGAGCAGTACTTC
-	once	TRBJ2-3	TRBV9	CASSLVSTDTQYF	TGTGCCAGCAGTCTCGTTAGCACAGATACGCAGTATTTT